The rows below give T cell receptor beta chains drawn from one sample of a study of OX40 agonist ivuxolimab in advanced cancers. The data were produced by immunoSEQ multiplex PCR, yet TCRdb's version contains in-frame clones alone and is incomplete. The sample holds about 72,000 clones; roughly nine tenths are singletons and the top ten take about 1.3%. Sequences were derived from CD4+ or CD8+ T cells sorted from blood, sampled in a trial of the OX40 agonist ivuxolimab. The receptor set was obtained from an adult with an advanced solid tumor such as melanoma, head and neck, liver or kidney cancer. The CDR3 runs from the conserved cysteine through the conserved F or W. A D gene is named only where the DNA matches it firmly. Clone size is not always given. Where it is, it says once, few, many or a class for expanded clones.

V: TRBV6-5
size: NA
J: TRBJ1-4
D: TRBD1
CDR3: CASSPNPGQGELFF
DNA: TGTGCCAGCAGTCCAAACCCGGGACAGGGAGAACTGTTTTTT

V: TRBV28
size: NA
J: TRBJ2-5
D: TRBD1
CDR3: CASRLQTGGRETQYF
DNA: TGTGCCAGCAGACTTCAGACAGGGGGCCGAGAGACCCAGTACTTC

V: TRBV7-8
size: NA
J: TRBJ2-5
D: NA
CDR3: CASSSVGGGETQYF
DNA: TGTGCCAGCAGCTCAGTAGGGGGTGGTGAGACCCAGTACTTC

V: TRBV27
size: NA
J: TRBJ1-5
D: TRBD1
CDR3: CASRPGQGSNQPQHF
DNA: TGTGCCAGCAGACCGGGACAGGGGTCCAATCAGCCCCAGCATTTT

V: TRBV9
size: NA
J: TRBJ2-1
D: TRBD2
CDR3: CASSARLSGKHYNEQFF
DNA: TGTGCCAGCAGCGCCCGACTCAGCGGGAAACACTACAATGAGCAGTTCTTC

V: TRBV30
size: NA
J: TRBJ2-5
D: NA
CDR3: CACSGLSSSGETQYF
DNA: TGTGCCTGTTCGGGACTCTCCAGTTCGGGAGAGACCCAGTACTTC

V: TRBV15
size: NA
J: TRBJ1-5
D: NA
CDR3: CATRAGRFENQPQHF
DNA: TGTGCCACCAGAGCAGGGCGATTTGAAAATCAGCCCCAGCATTTT

V: TRBV6-5
size: NA
J: TRBJ2-7
D: NA
CDR3: CASSYSAGTYEQYF
DNA: TGTGCCAGCAGTTACTCTGCAGGGACCTACGAGCAGTACTTC

V: TRBV5-1
size: NA
J: TRBJ1-1
D: NA
CDR3: CASSWTANTEAFF
DNA: TGCGCCAGCAGCTGGACGGCGAACACTGAAGCTTTCTTT

V: TRBV7-2
size: NA
J: TRBJ2-3
D: NA
CDR3: CASSLGSPGMSTDTQYF
DNA: TGTGCCAGCAGCTTAGGATCTCCAGGGATGAGCACAGATACGCAGTATTTT

V: TRBV4-1
size: few
J: TRBJ2-5
D: NA
CDR3: CASSQDIGTQYF
DNA: TGCGCCAGCAGCCAAGATATCGGGACCCAGTACTTC

V: TRBV9
size: NA
J: TRBJ2-2
D: NA
CDR3: CASSVDTGTTGELFF
DNA: TGTGCCAGCAGCGTAGATACAGGGACCACCGGGGAGCTGTTTTTT

V: TRBV7-9
size: NA
J: TRBJ2-1
D: NA
CDR3: CASSLGARWDNEQFF
DNA: TGTGCCAGCAGCTTAGGGGCACGTTGGGACAATGAGCAGTTCTTC

V: TRBV27
size: NA
J: TRBJ1-2
D: NA
CDR3: CASSPGGDGFYGYTF
DNA: TGTGCCAGCAGCCCGGGTGGGGATGGGTTTTACGGCTACACCTTC

V: TRBV28
size: NA
J: TRBJ1-5
D: NA
CDR3: CASSHGGGGNQPQHF
DNA: TGTGCCAGCAGTCACGGCGGGGGGGGCAATCAGCCCCAGCATTTT

V: TRBV5-6
size: NA
J: TRBJ2-7
D: NA
CDR3: CASSLAATYEQYF
DNA: TGTGCCAGCAGCTTGGCAGCTACCTACGAGCAGTACTTC

V: TRBV19
size: NA
J: TRBJ2-5
D: TRBD1
CDR3: CASSVWGTAKAQYF
DNA: TGTGCCAGTAGTGTTTGGGGGACAGCAAAGGCCCAGTACTTC

V: TRBV28
size: NA
J: TRBJ2-3
D: NA
CDR3: CASSLGVSRRTDTQYF
DNA: TGTGCCAGCAGTTTGGGTGTTAGCCGCCGCACAGATACGCAGTATTTT

V: TRBV30
size: NA
J: TRBJ1-4
D: NA
CDR3: CACWQDSEKLFF
DNA: TGTGCCTGCTGGCAGGACTCTGAAAAACTGTTTTTT

V: TRBV10-3
size: once
J: TRBJ2-7
D: NA
CDR3: CAISVGGPSSYEQYF
DNA: TGTGCCATCAGTGTAGGAGGGCCATCCTCCTACGAGCAGTACTTC

V: TRBV12-5
size: NA
J: TRBJ2-3
D: NA
CDR3: CASGLVISVSTDTQYF
DNA: TGTGCTAGTGGTTTGGTAATCTCTGTTAGCACAGATACGCAGTATTTT

V: TRBV7-9
size: NA
J: TRBJ2-7
D: NA
CDR3: CASSLAGTYEQYF
DNA: TGTGCCAGCAGCTTAGCGGGAACCTACGAGCAGTACTTC

V: TRBV28
size: NA
J: TRBJ2-1
D: NA
CDR3: CASSLIEGYNEQFF
DNA: TGTGCCAGCAGTTTAATCGAGGGATACAATGAGCAGTTCTTC

V: TRBV6-5
size: NA
J: TRBJ1-2
D: NA
CDR3: CASRTRDFSYTF
DNA: TGTGCCAGCAGGACCAGGGACTTTAGCTACACCTTC

V: TRBV10-2
size: NA
J: TRBJ2-5
D: NA
CDR3: CASSEGLSRTQYF
DNA: TGCGCCAGCAGTGAGGGTCTAAGCCGGACCCAGTACTTC

V: TRBV5-1
size: NA
J: TRBJ2-7
D: NA
CDR3: CASRPEGGAYEQYF
DNA: TGCGCCAGCAGGCCCGAGGGGGGAGCCTACGAGCAGTACTTC

V: TRBV27
size: NA
J: TRBJ1-1
D: NA
CDR3: CASREGTEAFF
DNA: TGTGCCAGCAGGGAGGGCACTGAAGCTTTCTTT

V: TRBV4-2
size: NA
J: TRBJ2-4
D: NA
CDR3: CASSQSGTGLAKNIQYF
DNA: TGTGCCAGCAGCCAATCCGGCACAGGCTTGGCCAAAAACATTCAGTACTTC

V: TRBV5-1
size: NA
J: TRBJ1-5
D: NA
CDR3: CASSWDSGQPQHF
DNA: TGCGCCAGCAGCTGGGATTCAGGTCAGCCCCAGCATTTT

V: TRBV5-4
size: NA
J: TRBJ2-2
D: NA
CDR3: CASSPGKTATGELFF
DNA: TGTGCCAGCAGCCCAGGCAAAACAGCAACCGGGGAGCTGTTTTTT

V: TRBV27
size: NA
J: TRBJ1-1
D: TRBD1
CDR3: CASSFRTGMRSEAFF
DNA: TGTGCCAGCAGTTTCAGGACAGGAATGAGGTCCGAAGCTTTCTTT

V: TRBV5-5
size: NA
J: TRBJ2-1
D: TRBD2
CDR3: CASSLGLESYNEQFF
DNA: TGTGCCAGCAGCTTAGGACTAGAGTCCTACAATGAGCAGTTCTTC

V: TRBV23-1
size: once
J: TRBJ1-6
D: TRBD1
CDR3: CASSQQGASRSSYNSPLHF
DNA: TGCGCCAGCAGTCAACAGGGGGCAAGCCGAAGCTCCTATAATTCACCCCTCCACTTT

V: TRBV6-5
size: few
J: TRBJ1-5
D: NA
CDR3: CASSLGYSNQPQHF
DNA: TGTGCCAGCAGCTTAGGTTATAGCAATCAGCCCCAGCATTTT

V: TRBV5-1
size: NA
J: TRBJ2-7
D: TRBD2
CDR3: CASSLAPGGYEQYF
DNA: TGCGCCAGCAGCTTGGCACCGGGGGGGTACGAGCAGTACTTC

V: TRBV5-1
size: few
J: TRBJ2-7
D: TRBD1
CDR3: CASSWDSPGEQYF
DNA: TGCGCCAGCAGCTGGGACAGTCCGGGCGAGCAGTACTTC

V: TRBV6-1
size: NA
J: TRBJ2-7
D: NA
CDR3: CALKTQGYSSYEQYF
DNA: TGTGCCCTAAAAACCCAAGGGTATAGCTCATACGAGCAGTACTTC

V: TRBV2
size: once
J: TRBJ2-7
D: TRBD1
CDR3: CASRSDRAEQYF
DNA: TGTGCCAGCAGATCGGACAGGGCCGAGCAGTACTTC

V: TRBV9
size: NA
J: TRBJ2-2
D: NA
CDR3: CASSVDPNTGELFF
DNA: TGTGCCAGCAGCGTAGACCCTAACACCGGGGAGCTGTTTTTT

V: TRBV5-4
size: NA
J: TRBJ2-2
D: TRBD2
CDR3: CASSPERAGEGITGELFF
DNA: TGTGCCAGCAGCCCGGAAAGGGCGGGGGAGGGGATCACCGGGGAGCTGTTTTTT

V: TRBV5-1
size: NA
J: TRBJ2-5
D: TRBD2
CDR3: CASRRRGEETQYF
DNA: TGCGCCAGCAGGAGGCGGGGGGAAGAGACCCAGTACTTC